The sequence of this T cell receptor beta chain was determined in a study of T-cell reconstitution after alpha-beta-depleted transplantation in children. This clonotype was counted only a few times. A library of TCRbeta sequences, prepared with unique molecular identifiers, was generated. TCRdb reprocessed the PCR reads via MiXCR and lists one record per CDR3 protein. The top ten clones hold 4% to 5.5% of a sample with about 360,000 distinct CDR3 sequences, approximately 12% of them seen once. Germline CDR1 is SGHDT and CDR2 is YYEEEE. The CDR3 is 15 amino acids. J lost 3 bases, V lost 4 bases, and 7 bases had no gene match.

The chain couples TRBV5-6 to TRBJ2-5, with 9 positions matching TRBD1. The material sequenced was PBMCs, taken from the stem cell graft. This clonotype originated in a human donor who donated a stem cell graft to a child with Fanconi anemia. CDR3: CASSKTGTGKETQYF. CDR3 nucleotides: TGTGCCAGCAGCAAAACCGGGACAGGGAAAGAGACCCAGTACTTC.